The present TCR beta chain was sequenced within a study of shared clonotypes between healthy human individuals. Overall study context: The study drew on a couple of women and a few men aged 18 to 49 as donors. General study results and limits: In general, naive subsets displayed greater estimated richness than memory subsets did. Represented diversity (both genetic and exposure-history) was limited by the small number of donors.

A CD45RA-negative memory subset and a CD45RA+ naive subset were separated from the CD4+ cells. A word on this clone: The antigen is not known.

Germline loops: CDR1 SGDLS, CDR2 YYNGEE. The CDR3 covers 22 residues. V trimming: 0 bases; J trimming: 4 bases; junction bases outside the gene matches: 19. Generated by immunoSEQ multiplex PCR, the TCRdb table keeps only in-frame clones and is missing some. The sample lists some 1,600,000 clones, under 99% seen once, with approximately 0.45% in the top ten. This rearrangement joins TRBV9 to TRBJ2-1; 13 bases are a match to TRBD2. The source of this sequence is a young man in good health. The sequencing sample was made of naive CD4+ T cells sorted from blood. Sample subset: CD45RA+ positively selected. Here the CDR3 DNA reads TGTGCCAGCAGCGTAGTCCCGACAATGTCTGGGACTAGCGGGGACTCATACAATGAGCAGTTCTTC. It translates to CASSVVPTMSGTSGDSYNEQFF.